The next 10 T cell receptor beta chains were all read from a single sample in a study of OX40 agonist ivuxolimab in advanced cancers. Only in-frame clones appear in the TCRdb table, and some are missing; sequencing was by immunoSEQ multiplex PCR. Of tens of thousands of clones in the sample, around 83% were seen once. Sequenced material: CD4+ or CD8+ T cells sorted from blood, taken in a trial of the OX40 agonist ivuxolimab. The source is an adult with an advanced solid tumor such as melanoma, head and neck, liver or kidney cancer.

This clone was recorded once. The chain uses TRBV6-5 and TRBJ2-7, with TRBD1 as a possible D gene (6 bases). Trimming left V 5 bases short and J 6 bases short, with 11 bases between. This CDR3 contains 12 residues. CDR1 and CDR2 (germline): MNHEY, SVGAGI. The CDR3 nucleotides read TGTGCCAGCAGTCAGACAGGTTTCGAGCAGTACTTC. Its protein is CASSQTGFEQYF.

V usage is TRBV7-2 and J usage is TRBJ2-5; the match to TRBD2 covers 12 bases. The CDR3 spans 16 residues. The germline CDR1 and CDR2 sequences are SGHTA and FQGNSA. V trimming: 5 bases; J trimming: 4 bases; junction bases outside the gene matches: 8. The DNA of the CDR3 is TGTGCCAGCAGCCCCCAGCGGGGACTAGCGGGAGAGACCCAGTACTTC. It is translated as CASSPQRGLAGETQYF. The complete variable domain, with remaining parts taken from reference TRBV7-2 and TRBJ2-5, reads GAGVSQSPSNKVTEKGKDVELRCDPISGHTALYWYRQSLGQGLEFLIYFQGNSAPDKSGLPSDRFSAERTGGSVSTLTIQRTQQEDSAVYLCASSPQRGLAGETQYFGPGTRLLVL.

This chain connects TRBV5-1 to TRBJ2-1; 11 nucleotides match TRBD2. Losses at the gene ends were 5 bases for V and 10 bases for J; bases not matched to a gene: 5. The CDR3 loop spans 13 amino acids. CDR1 SGHRS and CDR2 YFSETQ come from the germline V gene. CDR3 loop: CASRKTSGEEQFF. In DNA form, the CDR3 reads TGCGCCAGCAGAAAGACTAGCGGGGAAGAGCAGTTCTTC.

The V call is TRBV30, the J call TRBJ2-6; 8 bases fit TRBD2. Trimming cost V 6 bases and J 0 bases; bases outside gene matches: 10. Germline V lookup: CDR1 GTSNPN, CDR2 SVGIG (reference sequence). The CDR3 is made up of 17 amino acids. CDR3 protein: CACTRGGQGSGANVLTF. The CDR3 nucleotides read TGTGCCTGCACCCGGGGGGGGCAGGGCTCTGGGGCCAACGTCCTGACTTTC.

This clone was picked up one time. The chain is built from TRBV19 and TRBJ1-1, with a possible D match to TRBD1 (5 bases). There are 15 residues in the CDR3. The germline V gene encodes CDR1 LNHDA and CDR2 SQIVND (reference sequence). V was shortened by 5 bases and J by 3 bases, with 16 bases between the two germline ends. CDR3 sequence: CASSPWGGTDTEAFF. As DNA, the CDR3 is TGTGCCAGTAGTCCTTGGGGGGGAACGGACACTGAAGCTTTCTTT.

The CDR3 DNA reads TGTGCCAGCGCGGGACGGCAAGAGACCCAGTACTTC. This gives the protein CASAGRQETQYF. The chain has TRBV10-3 and TRBJ2-5, with D possibly being TRBD2 (6 bases). Trimming cost V 10 bases and J 2 bases, with 11 bases left between them. The CDR3 length is 12 residues. From germline, CDR1 is ENHRY and CDR2 SYGVKD.

V and J are TRBV7-9 and TRBJ2-3; D is ambiguous. The CDR3 has 15 residues. The V and J ends lost 1 base and 6 bases respectively, with 14 bases between them. Germline CDR1 reads SEHNR; CDR2 reads FQNEAQ (reference sequence). The CDR3 sequence is CASSLDVVGKDTQYF. CDR3 nucleotide sequence: TGTGCCAGCAGCTTAGATGTGGTAGGGAAGGATACGCAGTATTTT. Full variable domain (missing parts from reference TRBV7-9 and TRBJ2-3): DTGVSQNPRHKITKRGQNVTFRCDPISEHNRLYWYRQTLGQGPEFLTYFQNEAQLEKSRLLSDRFSAERPKGSFSTLEIQRTEQGDSAMYLCASSLDVVGKDTQYFGPGTRLTVL.

The chain has TRBV6-6 and TRBJ2-3; 9 positions match TRBD2. Germline V gene sequence: CDR1 MNHNY, CDR2 SVGAGI (reference sequence). The CDR3 contains 13 residues. This CDR3 reads CAFAGGPADTQYF. The CDR3 coding sequence is TGTGCTTTTGCGGGAGGGCCTGCAGATACGCAGTATTTT.

The rearrangement joins TRBV5-5 to TRBJ2-3, with 10 positions matching TRBD2. In germline, CDR1 is SGHKS, CDR2 YYEKEE (reference sequence). Trimming removed 1 base from V and 5 bases from J; junction bases left unmatched: 7. The CDR3 covers 16 residues. CDR3 nucleotides: TGTGCCAGCAGCTTGAAAAGCGGGGGGGCAGTAGATACGCAGTATTTT. It specifies CASSLKSGGAVDTQYF.

Of note for this clone: Other DNA sequences in the sample encode the same CDR3. V gene TRBV15 combines with J gene TRBJ1-1; weak D call: TRBD1 (6 bases). The CDR3 extends over 13 amino acids. Germline values: CDR1 LNHNV, CDR2 YYDKDF (reference sequence). V was cut by 9 bases and J by 1 base, with 12 bases left in between. This CDR3 reads CATRTGQNTEAFF. The CDR3 nucleotides read TGTGCCACGAGGACGGGACAGAACACTGAAGCTTTCTTT.